This TCR beta chain was captured in a study of T cells in Graves' hyperthyroidism and ophthalmopathy. Study results and limitations: In simple terms, a model built on 13 V-J features told ophthalmopathy apart from stable hyperthyroidism. Blood also showed most of the thyroid clonotypes that were expanded above 0.001.

V gave up 3 bases and J gave up 1 base; unmatched junction bases: 9. The length of the CDR3 is 16 residues. The germline CDR1 and CDR2 sequences are DFQATT and SNEGSKA (reference sequence). Exclusion followed for patients with uncontrolled infection, other autoimmune disease, pregnancy or lactation. The investigators amplified TCR beta CDR3 regions from RNA transcripts. Primed by the HTBI set, a first-round RT-PCR was run on the TCR CDR3. MiXCR, run by TCRdb on the multiplex PCR reads, gives a single entry per CDR3 protein. The table has 600,000 to 850,000 distinct CDR3 sequences, around a sixth seen once. This clonotype was counted many times. What it binds is unknown.

The clonotype originates from a woman aged 45-60 years with Graves' hyperthyroidism that later progressed to Graves' ophthalmopathy. This chain uses TRBV20-1 with TRBJ1-2; 9 bases agree with TRBD1. The source material was blood. The CDR3 DNA sequence: TGCAGTGCTAGGGGGGTGGACAGGGGATTTAACTATGGCTACACCTTC. Its protein product is CSARGVDRGFNYGYTF.